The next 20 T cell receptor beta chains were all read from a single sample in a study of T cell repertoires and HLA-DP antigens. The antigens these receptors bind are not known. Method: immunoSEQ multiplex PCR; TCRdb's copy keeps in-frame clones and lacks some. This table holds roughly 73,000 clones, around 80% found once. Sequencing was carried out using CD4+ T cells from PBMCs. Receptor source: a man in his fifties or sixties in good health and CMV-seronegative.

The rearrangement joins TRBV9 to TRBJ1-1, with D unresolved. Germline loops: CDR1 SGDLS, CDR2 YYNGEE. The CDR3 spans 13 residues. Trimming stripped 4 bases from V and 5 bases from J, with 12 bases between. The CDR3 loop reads CASSQGGQTEAFF. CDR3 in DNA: TGTGCCAGCAGCCAAGGAGGTCAAACTGAAGCTTTCTTT.

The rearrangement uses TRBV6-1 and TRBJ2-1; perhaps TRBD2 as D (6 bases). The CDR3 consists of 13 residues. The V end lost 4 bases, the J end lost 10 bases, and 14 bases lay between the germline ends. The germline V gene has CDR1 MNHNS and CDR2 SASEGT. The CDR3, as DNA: TGTGCCAGCAGTGTGGCGGGGCGGTGGGAGCAGTTCTTC. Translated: CASSVAGRWEQFF.

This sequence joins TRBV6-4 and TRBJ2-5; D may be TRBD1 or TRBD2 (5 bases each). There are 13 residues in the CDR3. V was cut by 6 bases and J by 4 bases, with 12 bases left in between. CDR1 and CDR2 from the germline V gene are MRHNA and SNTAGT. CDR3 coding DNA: TGTGCCAGCAGCCCCCGGGACGGAGAGACCCAGTACTTC. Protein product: CASSPRDGETQYF.

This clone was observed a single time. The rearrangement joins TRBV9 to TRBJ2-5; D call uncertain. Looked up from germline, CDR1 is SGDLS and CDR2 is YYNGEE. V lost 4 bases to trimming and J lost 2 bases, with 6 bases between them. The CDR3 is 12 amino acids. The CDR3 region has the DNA TGTGCCAGCAGCCCCCATCAAGAGACCCAGTACTTC. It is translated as CASSPHQETQYF.

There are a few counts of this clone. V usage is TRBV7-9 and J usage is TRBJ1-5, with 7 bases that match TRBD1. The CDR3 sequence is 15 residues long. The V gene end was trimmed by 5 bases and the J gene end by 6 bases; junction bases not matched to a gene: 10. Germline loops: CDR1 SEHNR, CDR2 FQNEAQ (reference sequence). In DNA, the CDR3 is TGTGCCAGCAGCGCAGGAAGACAGGGTCTTCAGCCCCAGCATTTT. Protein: CASSAGRQGLQPQHF.

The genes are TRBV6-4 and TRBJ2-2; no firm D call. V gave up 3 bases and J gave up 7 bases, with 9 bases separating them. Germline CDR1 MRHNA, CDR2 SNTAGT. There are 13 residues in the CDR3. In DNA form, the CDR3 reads TGTGCCAGCAGTGAAGAAATGGGCGGGGAGCTGTTTTTT. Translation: CASSEEMGGELFF.

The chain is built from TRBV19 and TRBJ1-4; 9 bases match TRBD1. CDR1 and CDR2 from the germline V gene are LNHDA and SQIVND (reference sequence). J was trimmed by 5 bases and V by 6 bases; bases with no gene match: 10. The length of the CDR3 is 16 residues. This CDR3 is CASRQGASLPNEKLFF. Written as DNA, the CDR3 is TGTGCCAGTAGACAGGGGGCAAGTCTACCGAATGAAAAACTGTTTTTT. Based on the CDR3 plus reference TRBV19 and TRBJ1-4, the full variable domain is DGGITQSPKYLFRKEGQNVTLSCEQNLNHDAMYWYRQDPGQGLRLIYYSQIVNDFQKGDIAEGYSVSREKKESFPLTVTSAQKNPTAFYLCASRQGASLPNEKLFFGSGTQLSVL.

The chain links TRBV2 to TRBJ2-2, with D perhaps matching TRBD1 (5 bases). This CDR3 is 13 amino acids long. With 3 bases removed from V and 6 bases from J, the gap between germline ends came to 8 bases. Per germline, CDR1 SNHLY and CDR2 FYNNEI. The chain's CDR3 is CASSDRAAGELFF. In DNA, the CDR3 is TGTGCCAGCAGTGACAGGGCCGCCGGGGAGCTGTTTTTT.

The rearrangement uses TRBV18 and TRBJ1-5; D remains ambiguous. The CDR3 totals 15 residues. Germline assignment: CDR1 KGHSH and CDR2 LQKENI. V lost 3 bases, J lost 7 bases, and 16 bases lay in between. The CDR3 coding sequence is TGTGCCAGCTCACCCTACCAAGGGCTCAGACAGCCCCAGCATTTT. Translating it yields CASSPYQGLRQPQHF. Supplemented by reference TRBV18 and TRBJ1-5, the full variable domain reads NAGVMQNPRHLVRRRGQEARLRCSPMKGHSHVYWYRQLPEEGLKFMVYLQKENIIDESGMPKERFSAEFPKEGPSILRIQQVVRGDSAAYFCASSPYQGLRQPQHFGDGTRLSIL.

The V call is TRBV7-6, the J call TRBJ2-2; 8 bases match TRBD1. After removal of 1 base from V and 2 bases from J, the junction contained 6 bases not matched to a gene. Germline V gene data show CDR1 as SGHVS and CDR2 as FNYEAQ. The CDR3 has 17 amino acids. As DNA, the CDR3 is TGTGCCAGCAGCTTAGAGCGACAGGGGATTAACACCGGGGAGCTGTTTTTT. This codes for CASSLERQGINTGELFF.

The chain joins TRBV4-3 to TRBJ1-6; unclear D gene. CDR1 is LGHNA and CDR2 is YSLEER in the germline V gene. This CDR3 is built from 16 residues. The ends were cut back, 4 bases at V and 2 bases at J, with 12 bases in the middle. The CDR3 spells CASSRDLGTYNSPLHF. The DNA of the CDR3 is TGCGCCAGCAGCCGCGACCTGGGGACCTATAATTCACCCCTCCACTTT.

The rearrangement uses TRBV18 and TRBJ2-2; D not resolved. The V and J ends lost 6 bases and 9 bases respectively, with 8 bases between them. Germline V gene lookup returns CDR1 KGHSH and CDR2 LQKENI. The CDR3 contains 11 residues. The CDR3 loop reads CASSPGRELFF. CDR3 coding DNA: TGTGCCAGCTCCCCTGGCCGGGAGCTGTTTTTT.

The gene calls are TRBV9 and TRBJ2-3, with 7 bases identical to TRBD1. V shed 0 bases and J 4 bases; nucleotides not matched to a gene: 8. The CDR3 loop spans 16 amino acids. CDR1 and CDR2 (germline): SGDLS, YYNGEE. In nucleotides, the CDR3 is TGTGCCAGCAGCGTAGGAGGAGAGGGGGCCGCAGATACGCAGTATTTT. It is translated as CASSVGGEGAADTQYF. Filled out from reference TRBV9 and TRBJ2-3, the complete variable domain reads DSGVTQTPKHLITATGQRVTLRCSPRSGDLSVYWYQQSLDQGLQFLIQYYNGEERAKGNILERFSAQQFPDLHSELNLSSLELGDSALYFCASSVGGEGAADTQYFGPGTRLTVL.

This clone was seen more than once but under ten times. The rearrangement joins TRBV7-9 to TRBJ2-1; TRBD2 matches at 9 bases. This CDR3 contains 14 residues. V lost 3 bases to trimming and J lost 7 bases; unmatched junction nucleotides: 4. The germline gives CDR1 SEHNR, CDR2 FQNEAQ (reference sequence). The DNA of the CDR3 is TGTGCCAGCAGCTTTAGCGGGAGCGGGAATGAGCAGTTCTTC. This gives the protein CASSFSGSGNEQFF.

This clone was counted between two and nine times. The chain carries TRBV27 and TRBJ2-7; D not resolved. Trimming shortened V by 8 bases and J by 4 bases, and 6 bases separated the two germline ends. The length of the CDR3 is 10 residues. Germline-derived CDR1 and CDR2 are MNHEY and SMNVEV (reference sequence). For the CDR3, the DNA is TGTGCCAGCCCCACTTACGAGCAGTACGTC. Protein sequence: CASPTYEQYV.

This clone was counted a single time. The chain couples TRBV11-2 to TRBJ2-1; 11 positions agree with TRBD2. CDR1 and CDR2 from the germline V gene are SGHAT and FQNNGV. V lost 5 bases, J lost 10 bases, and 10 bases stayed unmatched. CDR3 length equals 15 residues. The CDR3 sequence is CASSKTSGIFGEQFF. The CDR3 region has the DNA TGTGCCAGCAGCAAGACTAGCGGGATTTTCGGGGAGCAGTTCTTC.

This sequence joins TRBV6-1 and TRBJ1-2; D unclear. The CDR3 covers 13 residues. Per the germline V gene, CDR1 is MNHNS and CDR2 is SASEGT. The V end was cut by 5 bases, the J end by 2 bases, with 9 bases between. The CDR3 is CASSLDGNYGYTF. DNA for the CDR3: TGTGCCAGCAGTTTAGACGGAAACTATGGCTACACCTTC.

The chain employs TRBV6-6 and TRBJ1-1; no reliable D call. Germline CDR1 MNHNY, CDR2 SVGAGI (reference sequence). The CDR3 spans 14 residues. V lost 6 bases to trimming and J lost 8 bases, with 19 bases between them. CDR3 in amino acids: CASRATRDAGEAFF. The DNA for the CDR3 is TGTGCCAGCAGAGCCACCAGAGACGCTGGGGAAGCTTTCTTT.

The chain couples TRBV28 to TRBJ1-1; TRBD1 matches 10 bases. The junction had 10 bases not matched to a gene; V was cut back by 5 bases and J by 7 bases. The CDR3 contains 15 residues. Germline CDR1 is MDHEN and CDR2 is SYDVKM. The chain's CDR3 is CASSAPGQGWIEAFF. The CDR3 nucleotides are TGTGCCAGCAGTGCGCCGGGACAGGGGTGGATTGAAGCTTTCTTT.

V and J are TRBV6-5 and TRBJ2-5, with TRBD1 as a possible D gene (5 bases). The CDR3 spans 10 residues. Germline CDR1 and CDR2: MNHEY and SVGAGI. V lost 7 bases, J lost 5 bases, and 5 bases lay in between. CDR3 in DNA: TGTGCCAGCACAGGGGAGACCCAGTACTTC. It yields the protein CASTGETQYF.